This T cell receptor beta chain was sequenced during a study of T cell repertoires in cytomegalovirus infection. Study-level information: CMV infection together with matching HLA type was indicated by public TCR beta signatures.

Trimming removed 0 bases from V and 0 bases from J, with 7 bases in between. In germline, CDR1 is SGHRS, CDR2 YFSETQ. This CDR3 comprises 15 residues. TCRdb processed the reads anew with MiXCR; each CDR3 protein has one entry. The table includes 300,000 to 400,000 distinct CDR3 sequences, more than 20% detected once. In this sample, this clonotype turned up a few times. The antigen remains unidentified. The sample in question was cultured PBMCs, obtained from culture after CMV antigen stimulation. The clonotype was recovered from a human donor in good health (CMV status not recorded). Some clones in this sample may be carry-over from other donors' samples. The chain uses TRBV5-1 and TRBJ2-1; D remains ambiguous. The CDR3 sequence: CASSLEASSYNEQFF. CDR3 DNA sequence: TGCGCCAGCAGCTTGGAGGCCAGCTCCTACAATGAGCAGTTCTTC.